Given below is one TCR beta chain in context. The CDR3 has 11 residues. The germline CDR1 and CDR2 sequences are SQVTM and ANQGSEA. Trimming shortened V by 4 bases and J by 6 bases, and 7 bases separated the two germline ends. Authors' methods: For nucleated cells, counts were estimated from reference gene primer amplification. Here immunoSEQ multiplex PCR was the method, and the copy in TCRdb shows in-frame clones only, minus some. Clone size and V and J calls were adopted from that table, with D and trimming inferred from the DNA. The repertoire holds approximately 83,000 clones, with approximately 85% as singletons. These data are taken from a study of blood T cell repertoires in COVID-19. As for the study in general: The study drew acute and convalescent COVID-19 samples from the United States, Italy and Spain. Sources were T cells, B-cell-depleted T cells, or PBMCs; the material itself was cDNA or gDNA.

The chain combines TRBV29-1 with TRBJ2-1; D ambiguous. Specimen: peripheral blood. This sequence was found in a man in his 70s with acute or convalescent COVID-19. The CDR3 region is CSVGQINEQFF. The CDR3 region has the DNA TGCAGCGTTGGTCAGATCAATGAGCAGTTCTTC.